Shown below are 14 T cell receptor beta chains from a single sample sequenced in a study of blood T cells in healthy people across ages. A J-beta primer mix and a sample-barcoded 5' primer were used in a second PCR of about 7 to 11 cycles. TCRdb re-derived calls from the 5' RACE reads in MiXCR, one entry per CDR3 protein. The sample has about 1.7 million distinct CDR3 sequences, roughly 30% seen once; the top ten hold approximately 7.7%. Source material: blood. The origin of the receptors is a woman aged 25 to 45 in good health.

The chain couples TRBV25-1 to TRBJ2-1, with a tentative D call TRBD1 (5 bases). The V and J ends lost 4 bases and 3 bases respectively, with 13 bases between them. Germline CDR1 reads MGHDK; CDR2 reads SYGVNS. This CDR3 is built from 15 residues. Written as DNA, the CDR3 is TGTGCCAGCAGTGCAGGGAACCTTGACTACAATGAGCAGTTCTTC. As protein: CASSAGNLDYNEQFF.

The chain employs TRBV12-3 or TRBV12-4 and TRBJ2-1; D possibly corresponds to TRBD1 (6 bases). Trimming removed 4 bases from V and 8 bases from J, with 15 bases in between. The CDR3 runs 14 residues. The CDR3 loop reads CASSSRTGYDEQFF. The CDR3 DNA is TGTGCCAGCAGTTCTCGCACAGGGTACGATGAGCAGTTCTTC.

This clonotype has only a few counts. V is TRBV27 and J is TRBJ2-7; D might be TRBD2 (6 bases). V shed 4 bases and J shed 2 bases, with 15 bases lying between them. This CDR3 is built from 15 residues. Germline V gene data show CDR1 as MNHEY and CDR2 as SMNVEV (reference sequence). The CDR3 reads CASSSPAGNPYEQYF. CDR3 sequence (DNA): TGTGCCAGCAGTTCACCGGCGGGAAACCCCTACGAGCAGTACTTC.

The chain links TRBV19 to TRBJ2-1, with TRBD2 matching over 7 bases. Trimming took 3 bases from V and 1 from J; bases not matched to a gene: 12. The CDR3 length is 18 residues. The germline V gene encodes CDR1 LNHDA and CDR2 SQIVND (reference sequence). In nucleotides, the CDR3 is TGTGCCAGTAGTATGCGGGGGACCGGGGTAAAATCCTACAATGAGCAGTTCTTC. It specifies CASSMRGTGVKSYNEQFF. Full variable domain (remainder filled in from reference TRBV19 and TRBJ2-1): DGGITQSPKYLFRKEGQNVTLSCEQNLNHDAMYWYRQDPGQGLRLIYYSQIVNDFQKGDIAEGYSVSREKKESFPLTVTSAQKNPTAFYLCASSMRGTGVKSYNEQFFGPGTRLTVL.

This clonotype occurred a few times. This chain links TRBV5-5 with TRBJ2-1; 11 bases are shared with TRBD2. The germline V gene encodes CDR1 SGHKS and CDR2 YYEKEE (reference sequence). J gave up 4 bases and V 4 bases, and 7 bases lay outside the gene matches. CDR3 length equals 16 residues. The CDR3: CASSRNSGGVYNEQFF. The CDR3 DNA follows: TGTGCCAGCAGCAGGAATAGCGGGGGGGTTTACAATGAGCAGTTCTTC.

To note about this clonotype: The junction departs from germline at one end; a sequencing error may be responsible. The J gene is TRBJ2-7, the V gene TRBV5-1; TRBD2 matches at 14 bases. CDR3 length: 16 amino acids. Per germline, CDR1 SGHRS and CDR2 YFSETQ. CDR3 residues: CVSSMSPGLAGDEQYF. For the CDR3, the DNA is TGCGTCAGCAGCATGAGTCCGGGACTAGCGGGAGACGAGCAGTACTTC.

As to this clonotype: At one of its ends the junction is not consistent with the germline gene, which may arise from a read error. The gene calls are TRBV7-2 and TRBJ2-1; 15 nucleotides line up with TRBD2. Germline V gene sequence: CDR1 SGHTA, CDR2 FQGNSA. CDR3 size: 18 residues. The CDR3 sequence: CANSLGTSGGSSYNEQFF. The DNA for the CDR3 is TGTGCCAACAGCTTAGGGACTAGCGGGGGGAGCTCCTACAATGAGCAGTTCTTC.

About this clonotype: A read error may account for a junction end that differs from germline. This chain links TRBV12-3 or TRBV12-4 with TRBJ2-1; no clear D. This CDR3 is 16 amino acids long. CDR3 region: CVSSARRAVLYNEQFF. The CDR3 DNA reads as TGTGTCAGCAGTGCCCGTCGGGCGGTCCTCTACAATGAGCAGTTCTTC.

Comment on this clonotype: Possible read error: a much larger clone is one base away. This chain joins TRBV12-3 or TRBV12-4 and TRBJ2-7; TRBD1 matches at 7 bases. The trim removed 5 bases at V and 2 bases at J, leaving 9 bases unmatched. The CDR3 totals 15 residues. The CDR3 DNA reads TGTGCCAGCAGTCAACTCCAGGGGGTCCCCTACGAGCAGTACTTC. This encodes CASSQLQGVPYEQYF.

This clonotype was found many times. The chain links TRBV10-3 to TRBJ2-5; weak D call: TRBD1 (5 bases). The CDR3 length is 13 residues. Germline V gene sequence: CDR1 ENHRY, CDR2 SYGVKD. The V end lost 11 bases, the J end lost 2 bases, and 15 bases lay between the germline ends. Here the CDR3 DNA reads TGTGCCGTGACAGCGACAGAACAAGAGACCCAGTACTTC. The encoded protein is CAVTATEQETQYF.

V and J are TRBV18 and TRBJ2-7, with no clear D. V lost 3 bases, J lost 2 bases, and 11 bases lay in between. The CDR3 runs 14 residues. The germline CDR1 and CDR2 sequences are KGHSH and LQKENI. CDR3 sequence (DNA): TGTGCCAGCTCACCCTTGCAGGTGACCTACGAGCAGTACTTC. Translated, it gives CASSPLQVTYEQYF.

The rearrangement links TRBV4-2 to TRBJ1-1; D unresolved. From germline, CDR1 is LGHNA and CDR2 YNFKEQ. Deletions cut 3 bases from V and 5 bases from J, with 19 bases between. This CDR3 spans 16 amino acids. CDR3 DNA: TGTGCCAGCAGCCAGGCGAGGACGTCTCGGGAAACTGAAGCTTTCTTT. Translation: CASSQARTSRETEAFF.

This clonotype was seen more than once but under ten times. The chain is built from TRBV5-1 and TRBJ2-5; D is unresolved. Trimming cost V 4 bases and J 3 bases, with 22 bases left between them. This CDR3 has 17 amino acids. CDR1 is SGHRS, CDR2 YFSETQ, per germline. The CDR3 region has the DNA TGCGCCAGCAGCATCCGACCTGGTACCCCGATAGAAGAGACCCAGTACTTC. Its translation: CASSIRPGTPIEETQYF. Together with reference TRBV5-1 and TRBJ2-5, the CDR3 gives the full variable domain: KAGVTQTPRYLIKTRGQQVTLSCSPISGHRSVSWYQQTPGQGLQFLFEYFSETQRNKGNFPGRFSGRQFSNSRSEMNVSTLELGDSALYLCASSIRPGTPIEETQYFGPGTRLLVL.

The rearrangement uses TRBV15 and TRBJ1-1, with TRBD1 as a possible D gene (6 bases). CDR3 size: 14 residues. The germline V gene has CDR1 LNHNV and CDR2 YYDKDF (reference sequence). The ends were cut back, 4 bases at V and 5 bases at J, with 14 bases in the middle. The CDR3 bases are TGTGCCACCAGCAAGCAGGGGCCCGAGACTGAAGCTTTCTTT. Its protein is CATSKQGPETEAFF.